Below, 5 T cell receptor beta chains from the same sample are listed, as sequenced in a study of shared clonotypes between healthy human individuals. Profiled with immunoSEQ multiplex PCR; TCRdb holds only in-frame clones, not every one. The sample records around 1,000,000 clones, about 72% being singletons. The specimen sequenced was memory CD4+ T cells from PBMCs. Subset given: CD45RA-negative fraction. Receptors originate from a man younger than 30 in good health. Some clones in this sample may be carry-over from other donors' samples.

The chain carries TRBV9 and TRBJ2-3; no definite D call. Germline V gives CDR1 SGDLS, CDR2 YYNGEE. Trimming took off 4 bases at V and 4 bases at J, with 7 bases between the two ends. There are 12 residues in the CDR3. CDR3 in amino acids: CASSRLADTQYF. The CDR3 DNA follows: TGTGCCAGCAGCCGCCTGGCAGATACGCAGTATTTT.

CDR3 loop: CASSSGHNYGYTF. CDR3 bases: TGTGCCAGCAGTTCGGGACACAACTATGGCTACACCTTC. This chain connects TRBV6-5 to TRBJ1-2; D possibly corresponds to TRBD1 (6 bases). V lost 4 bases to trimming and J lost 2 bases, with 8 bases between them. The CDR3 length is 13 residues. CDR1 and CDR2 from the germline V gene are MNHEY and SVGAGI.

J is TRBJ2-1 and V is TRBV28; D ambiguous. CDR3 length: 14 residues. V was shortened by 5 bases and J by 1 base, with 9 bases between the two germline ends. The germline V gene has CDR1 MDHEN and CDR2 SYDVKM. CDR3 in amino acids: CASSISGSYNEQFF. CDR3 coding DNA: TGTGCCAGCAGTATTTCAGGATCCTACAATGAGCAGTTCTTC. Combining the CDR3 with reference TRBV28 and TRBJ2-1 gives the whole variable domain DVKVTQSSRYLVKRTGEKVFLECVQDMDHENMFWYRQDPGLGLRLIYFSYDVKMKEKGDIPEGYSVSREKKERFSLILESASTNQTSMYLCASSISGSYNEQFFGPGTRLTVL.

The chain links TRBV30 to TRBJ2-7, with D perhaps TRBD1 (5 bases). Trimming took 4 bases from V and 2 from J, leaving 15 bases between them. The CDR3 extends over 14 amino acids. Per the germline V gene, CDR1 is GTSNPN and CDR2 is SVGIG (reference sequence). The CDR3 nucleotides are TGTGCCTGGAACTTCAGGGCCCGCCCCTACGAGCAGTACTTC. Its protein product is CAWNFRARPYEQYF.

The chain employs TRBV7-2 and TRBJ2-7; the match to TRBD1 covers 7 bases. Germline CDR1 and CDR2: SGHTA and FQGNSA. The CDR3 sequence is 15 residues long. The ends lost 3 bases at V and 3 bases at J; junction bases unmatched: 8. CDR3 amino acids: CASSLRPGTDYEQYF. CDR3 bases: TGTGCCAGCAGCTTGAGGCCCGGGACAGACTACGAGCAGTACTTC.